A selection of T cell receptor beta chains follows, all from one sample in a study of regulatory T cells in long-lasting Graves disease. One entry per CDR3 protein results from TCRdb running MiXCR on the multiplex PCR reads. The table shows 400,000 to 550,000 distinct CDR3 sequences, with more than 13% occurring only once. The same specimen was also included in a second study, on T cells in Graves' hyperthyroidism and ophthalmopathy.

Sequences were derived from peripheral blood mononuclear cells (PBMCs), sampled at new diagnosis, from a patient treated with antithyroid drugs. The receptors come from a woman under 40 with Graves disease. The conserved cysteine and the conserved F or W are not part of the CDR3 here.

J gene: TRBJ2-3; V gene: TRBV20-1; CDR3 protein: SAREVLAGVTDTQY
J gene: TRBJ2-3; V gene: TRBV4-1; CDR3 protein: ASSQASQGDTQY
J gene: TRBJ2-1; V gene: TRBV9; CDR3 protein: ASRPGTSGPSNEQF
J gene: TRBJ2-7; V gene: TRBV5-1; CDR3 protein: ASSWGSGPVYEQY
J gene: TRBJ2-1; V gene: TRBV20-1; CDR3 protein: SAIKLARAGYNEQF
J gene: TRBJ2-1; V gene: TRBV7-9; CDR3 protein: ASSLTDREQF
J gene: TRBJ2-3; V gene: TRBV6-1; CDR3 protein: ASSPRSGVAGVDTQY
J gene: TRBJ1-6; V gene: TRBV27; CDR3 protein: ASRSGTDARDSPLH
J gene: TRBJ2-3; V gene: TRBV7-9; CDR3 protein: ASSSADSTDTQY
J gene: TRBJ2-7; V gene: TRBV20-1; CDR3 protein: SARDFSIYEQY
J gene: TRBJ1-2; V gene: TRBV19; CDR3 protein: ASSIPWDRHIYGYT
J gene: TRBJ2-7; V gene: TRBV6-1; CDR3 protein: ASGESGRVHEQY
J gene: TRBJ2-1; V gene: TRBV6-5; CDR3 protein: ASSYSRDHAGWNEQF
J gene: TRBJ2-1; V gene: TRBV5-5; CDR3 protein: ASSFTAGTGNNEQF
J gene: TRBJ2-7; V gene: TRBV7-6; CDR3 protein: ASSLVAGAYEQY
J gene: TRBJ2-7; V gene: TRBV5-1; CDR3 protein: ASSLKPSGSHEQY
J gene: TRBJ2-6; V gene: TRBV12-3/TRBV12-4; CDR3 protein: ASSLGSHFSSGANVLT
J gene: TRBJ1-1; V gene: TRBV12-3/TRBV12-4; CDR3 protein: ASRDGPREAEAF
J gene: TRBJ2-5; V gene: TRBV19; CDR3 protein: ASSGPGSGETQY
J gene: TRBJ2-7; V gene: TRBV4-1; CDR3 protein: ASSQEAKPYEQY
J gene: TRBJ2-3; V gene: TRBV19; CDR3 protein: ASRNDADGAGPQY
J gene: TRBJ2-5; V gene: TRBV6-2/TRBV6-3; CDR3 protein: ASRLAGVKETQY
J gene: TRBJ2-7; V gene: TRBV20-1; CDR3 protein: SASPGTKRIEQY
J gene: TRBJ2-7; V gene: TRBV2; CDR3 protein: ASRDHLYEQY